Described below is a single TCR beta chain sequence and its context. The target of this receptor is not known. Qualities for individual bases were not recorded, and no much larger clone is one base off. The CDR3, cysteine through phenylalanine, is 14 amino acids long. Only CDR3 DNA remains: 42 bases, in frame from the first base. The germline V gene gives CDR1 as SGDLS and CDR2 as YYNGEE. Between the V and J ends, shortened by 3 bases and 0 bases respectively, the junction contains 9 bases. The data were obtained in a study of T cell responses to AZD1222 COVID-19 vaccine (dated by TCRdb to the early 2020s). With regard to the full study: AZD1222 recipients given second doses at about 4 weeks or at about 12 weeks were pooled, since spike-specific TCR depth and breadth were not found to differ between the two schedules. A total of under 250 trial participants underwent TCR sequencing, of whom more than 200 had received two doses of AZD1222 and 26 had received two doses of the MenACWY control vaccine. Trial participants were enrolled into age subgroups of 18-55, 56-69 and 70-plus years, which contained roughly 150, 30 and 60 TCR-sequenced participants, respectively. Results the study describes overall, beyond this receptor: Because no day 14 peak-response samples were available, repertoires were characterized only after the peak T cell response. A significant rise in spike-specific TCR breadth and depth was observed after two AZD1222 doses relative to day 0 and relative to MenACWY recipients. Nearly half of unique spike-specific TCRs reportedly recognized epitopes outside regions mutated in the B.1.351 and B.1.1.7 variants. Participants were mostly white British, with more females than males. The authors suggested clonal diversity may have been underestimated. In the small 56-69-year group, the increase in depth fell short of significance, most likely because of low power. The vaccine-associated CD4 TCRs covered the entire spike protein, and the dominant responses fell in regions 160-218 and 743-854. Conclusions about previously exposed vaccinees were limited because only six AZD1222 recipients were SARS-CoV-2 seropositive at baseline.

The CDR3 regions of human TCRbeta chains were analyzed by immunosequencing. Per the authors' processing: TCRs in the repertoires were matched against a reference library of SARS-CoV-2-specific TCRs that had been generated with the MIRA antigen-specificity platform. Breadth meant the fraction of unique TCRs that were SARS-CoV-2-associated, whereas depth meant the fraction of total T cells that were SARS-CoV-2-associated. Using the MIRA data, each spike-specific TCR was mapped to the spike region that the TCR reacts to and placed in a CD4 or CD8 class. Log10-transformed breadth and depth values were compared by one-way ANOVA with Sidak's multiple comparisons tests. TCRdb re-hosts the immuneACCESS table, in-frame sequences only. Its copies lack some clones; in the studies checked, an unresolved V gene accounts for under half of them, and the cause for the rest is not known. V and J calls plus clone size are reproduced from that table; the DNA served to infer D and trimming. The sample includes 100,000 or so clones, with roughly 84% observed a single time. The ten biggest clones cover about a sixth of the sample.

In the paper's terms, the time point label means: baseline before first vaccination. Samples from vaccinated people were obtained from the UK trials COV001 and COV002, which included a single-blind randomized controlled phase 2/3 trial of AZD1222 (ChAdOx1 nCoV-19) in healthy adults. For TCRbeta chain sequencing, PBMC samples from trial participants were taken at day 0 and at day 28 after the second dose. This clonotype was obtained from an adult in good health. The chain is encoded by TRBV9 joined to TRBJ1-1; too little of a D gene remains to name it. The sequencing here drew on peripheral blood, taken on day 0 of AZD1222 vaccination. The DNA reads as follows: TGTGCCAGCAGCGCCGGTTTCATGAACACTGAAGCTTTCTTT. The encoded protein is CASSAGFMNTEAFF. The CDR3 plus the reference TRBV9 and TRBJ1-1 genes for the other parts give the full variable domain: DSGVTQTPKHLITATGQRVTLRCSPRSGDLSVYWYQQSLDQGLQFLIQYYNGEERAKGNILERFSAQQFPDLHSELNLSSLELGDSALYFCASSAGFMNTEAFFGQGTRLTVV.